Sequencing of this TCR beta chain was carried out in a study of T cell responses to AZD1222 COVID-19 vaccine (dated by TCRdb to the early 2020s). Background for the entire study: A total of approximately 230 trial participants underwent TCR sequencing, of whom 207 received two doses of AZD1222 and about 25 received two doses of the MenACWY control vaccine. Trial participants were enrolled by age into subgroups of 18-55, 56-69 and 70-plus years, and around 150, 29 and 61 TCR-sequenced participants, respectively, were included in these subgroups.

The CDR3 regions of human TCRbeta chains were analyzed by immunosequencing. The authors' analysis ran thus. TCRs in the repertoires were matched against a reference library of SARS-CoV-2-specific TCRs that had been generated with the MIRA antigen-specificity platform. Breadth was defined as the fraction of unique TCRs that were SARS-CoV-2-associated. Depth was defined as the fraction of total T cells that were SARS-CoV-2-associated. Using the MIRA data, each spike-specific TCR was assigned both to the spike region to which the TCR was reactive and to a CD4 or CD8 class. Log10-transformed breadth and depth values were compared by one-way ANOVA with Sidak's multiple comparisons tests. TCRdb obtained this table from immuneACCESS and retained in-frame rearrangements with V and J assigned. These tables miss some clones; where compared with another copy, unresolved V genes account for less than half of the shortfall, and the remainder is unexplained. V, J and clone size are those of that table, while D and trimming were read from the DNA. Across this sample there are 95,000 to 100,000 clones, with about 89% seen only once. The ten largest clonotypes hold about a tenth of the sample.

The CDR3, from cysteine to phenylalanine, totals 13 residues. The retained sequence is limited to the CDR3, 39 bases, with the frame set at the first base. The germline ends are 11 bases apart after V is trimmed by 2 bases and J by 3 bases. Looking up the germline V gene (reference sequence) yields CDR1 GTSNPN and CDR2 SVGIG. With respect to this clone: Its antigen is not yet known. It has no much larger one-base neighbor in the sample; base qualities were not kept.

The time point tag for this specimen amounts to: about 28 days (+/-7) after the second vaccine dose. AZD1222 recipients with second doses at about 4 weeks or about 12 weeks were pooled, because spike-specific TCR depth and breadth did not differ between schedules. The vaccinee samples were drawn from two UK trials, COV001 and COV002, one of which was a single-blind randomized controlled phase 2/3 trial testing AZD1222 (ChAdOx1 nCoV-19) in healthy adults. For TCRbeta chain sequencing, PBMC samples from trial participants were taken at day 0 and at day 28 after the second dose. The paper as a whole reports these results and caveats: After two AZD1222 doses, spike-specific TCR breadth and depth were significantly higher than at day 0 and than in MenACWY recipients. The 56-69-year group was small, and its depth increase did not reach significance, likely because of low power. Participants were mostly white British, with more females than males. The authors suggested clonal diversity may have been underestimated. The vaccine-associated CD4 TCRs covered the entire spike protein, and the dominant responses fell in regions 160-218 and 743-854. Conclusions about previously exposed vaccinees were limited because only five to seven AZD1222 recipients were SARS-CoV-2 seropositive at baseline. Because no samples from the day 14 peak response were available, repertoires could be characterized only after the peak T cell response. Epitopes outside the regions mutated in the B.1.351 and B.1.1.7 variants were reportedly recognized by nearly half of the unique spike-specific TCRs.

The source was peripheral blood, collected 28 days after the second AZD1222 dose. The sequence links TRBV30 to TRBJ2-7; perhaps TRBD1 is the D gene, with 6 bases matching. The TCR comes from an adult who received the AZD1222 COVID-19 vaccine. The sequenced DNA: TGTGCCTGGAGTCGCAGGGGCGGCTACGAGCAGTACTTC. This is translated as CAWSRRGGYEQYF.